Sequencing of this T cell receptor (beta chain) was carried out in a study of brain metastases from non-small cell lung cancer. About this clone itself: One end of the junction fails to match germline, which may point to a read error.

The assay was immunoSEQ multiplex PCR, and TCRdb's table has in-frame clones only and misses some. Among roughly 1,400 clones listed, 88% were seen once. The CDR3 contains 15 residues. CDR1 is SGHRS and CDR2 is YFSETQ in the germline V gene. Sequencing was done on a sample of tumor-adjacent normal tissue. The V and J genes are TRBV5-1 and TRBJ2-2; tentatively, D is TRBD2 (6 bases). This TCR was recovered from a donor aged 40 or over with non-small cell lung cancer. CDR3 region: CASSLEGRETGELFF. The CDR3 DNA reads TGTGCCAGCAGCTTAGAAGGGCGGGAAACCGGGGAGCTGTTTTTT.